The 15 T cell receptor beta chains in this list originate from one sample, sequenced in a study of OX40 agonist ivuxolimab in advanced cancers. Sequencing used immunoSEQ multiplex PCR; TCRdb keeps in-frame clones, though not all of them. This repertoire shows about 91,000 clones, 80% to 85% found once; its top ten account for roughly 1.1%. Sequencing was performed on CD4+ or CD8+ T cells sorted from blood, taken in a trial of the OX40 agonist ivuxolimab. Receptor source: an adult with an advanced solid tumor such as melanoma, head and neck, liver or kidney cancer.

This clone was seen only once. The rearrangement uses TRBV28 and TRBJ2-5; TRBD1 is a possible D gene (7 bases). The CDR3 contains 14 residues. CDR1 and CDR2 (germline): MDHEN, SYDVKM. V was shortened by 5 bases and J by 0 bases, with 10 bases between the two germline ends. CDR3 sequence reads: CASSPGGNQETQYF. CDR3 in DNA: TGTGCCAGCAGTCCAGGGGGGAACCAAGAGACCCAGTACTTC.

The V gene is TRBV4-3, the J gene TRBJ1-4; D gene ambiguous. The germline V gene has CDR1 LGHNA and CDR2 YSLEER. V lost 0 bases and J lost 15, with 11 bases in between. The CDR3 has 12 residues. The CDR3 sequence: CASSQEGGRVFF. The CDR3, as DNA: TGCGCCAGCAGCCAAGAAGGCGGGCGGGTGTTTTTT.

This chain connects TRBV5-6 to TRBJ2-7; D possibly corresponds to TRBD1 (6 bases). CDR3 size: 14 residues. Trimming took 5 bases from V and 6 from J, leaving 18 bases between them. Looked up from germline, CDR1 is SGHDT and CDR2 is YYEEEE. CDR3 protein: CASRKDTGLGEQYV. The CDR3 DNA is TGTGCCAGCAGGAAAGATACAGGGTTAGGCGAGCAGTACGTC.

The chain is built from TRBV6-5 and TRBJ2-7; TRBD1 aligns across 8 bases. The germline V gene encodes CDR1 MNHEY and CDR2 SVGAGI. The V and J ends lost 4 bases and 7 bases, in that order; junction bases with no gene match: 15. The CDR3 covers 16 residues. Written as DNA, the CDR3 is TGTGCCAGCAGTTGGACCGGACAGGGTAATTTCGGGGAGCAGTACTTC. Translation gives CASSWTGQGNFGEQYF.

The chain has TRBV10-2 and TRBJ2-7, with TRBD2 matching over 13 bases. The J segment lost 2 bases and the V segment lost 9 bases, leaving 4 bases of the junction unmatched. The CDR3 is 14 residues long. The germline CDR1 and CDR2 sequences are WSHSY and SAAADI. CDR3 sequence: CASLGLAGTYEQYF. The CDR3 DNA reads TGCGCCAGTCTGGGACTAGCGGGGACCTACGAGCAGTACTTC.

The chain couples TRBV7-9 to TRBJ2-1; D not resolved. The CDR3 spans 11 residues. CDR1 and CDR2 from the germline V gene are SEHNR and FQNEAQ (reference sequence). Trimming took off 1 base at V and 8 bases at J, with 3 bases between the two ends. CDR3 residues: CASSLVDEQFF. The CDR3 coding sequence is TGTGCCAGCAGCTTAGTTGATGAGCAGTTCTTC.

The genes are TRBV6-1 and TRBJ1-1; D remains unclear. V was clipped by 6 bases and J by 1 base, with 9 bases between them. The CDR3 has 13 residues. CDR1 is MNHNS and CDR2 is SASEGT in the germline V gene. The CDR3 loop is CASRLNRNTEAFF. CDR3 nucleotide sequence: TGTGCCAGCAGACTAAATAGGAACACTGAAGCTTTCTTT.

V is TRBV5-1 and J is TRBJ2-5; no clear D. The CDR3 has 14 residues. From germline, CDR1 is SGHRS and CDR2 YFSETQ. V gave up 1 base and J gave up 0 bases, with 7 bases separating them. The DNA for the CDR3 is TGCGCCAGCAGCTTGTCGGCGGACCAAGAGACCCAGTACTTC. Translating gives CASSLSADQETQYF. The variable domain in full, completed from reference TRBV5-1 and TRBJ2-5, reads KAGVTQTPRYLIKTRGQQVTLSCSPISGHRSVSWYQQTPGQGLQFLFEYFSETQRNKGNFPGRFSGRQFSNSRSEMNVSTLELGDSALYLCASSLSADQETQYFGPGTRLLVL.

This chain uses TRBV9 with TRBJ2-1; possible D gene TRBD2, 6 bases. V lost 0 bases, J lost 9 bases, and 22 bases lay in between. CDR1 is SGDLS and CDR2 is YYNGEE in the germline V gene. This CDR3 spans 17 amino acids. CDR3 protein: CASSVAVHPNLGGEQFF. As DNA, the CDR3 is TGTGCCAGCAGCGTAGCCGTCCACCCTAACCTGGGGGGTGAGCAGTTCTTC.

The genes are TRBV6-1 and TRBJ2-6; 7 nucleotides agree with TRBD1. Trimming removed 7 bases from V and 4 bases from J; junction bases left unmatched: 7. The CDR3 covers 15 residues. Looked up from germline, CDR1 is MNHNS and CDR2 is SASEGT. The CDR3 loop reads CASTKGALGANVLTF. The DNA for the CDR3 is TGTGCCAGCACAAAGGGGGCGCTGGGGGCCAACGTCCTGACTTTC.

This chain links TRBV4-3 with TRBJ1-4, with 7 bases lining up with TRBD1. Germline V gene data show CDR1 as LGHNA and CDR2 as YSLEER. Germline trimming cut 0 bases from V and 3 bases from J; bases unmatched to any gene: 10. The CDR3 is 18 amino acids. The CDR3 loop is CASSQDGETGSPNEKLFF. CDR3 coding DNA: TGCGCCAGCAGCCAAGATGGCGAGACAGGGAGCCCTAATGAAAAACTGTTTTTT.

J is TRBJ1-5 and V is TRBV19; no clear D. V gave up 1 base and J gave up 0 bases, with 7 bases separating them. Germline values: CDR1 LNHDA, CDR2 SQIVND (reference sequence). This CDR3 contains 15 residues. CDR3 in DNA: TGTGCCAGTAGTATAGTTTCAGATAGCAATCAGCCCCAGCATTTT. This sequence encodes CASSIVSDSNQPQHF.

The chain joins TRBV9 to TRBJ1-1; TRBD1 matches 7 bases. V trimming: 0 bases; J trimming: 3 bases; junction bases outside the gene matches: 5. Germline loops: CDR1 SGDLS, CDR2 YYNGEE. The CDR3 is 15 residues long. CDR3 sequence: CASSVGTGEDTEAFF. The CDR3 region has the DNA TGTGCCAGCAGCGTAGGTACAGGGGAGGACACTGAAGCTTTCTTT.

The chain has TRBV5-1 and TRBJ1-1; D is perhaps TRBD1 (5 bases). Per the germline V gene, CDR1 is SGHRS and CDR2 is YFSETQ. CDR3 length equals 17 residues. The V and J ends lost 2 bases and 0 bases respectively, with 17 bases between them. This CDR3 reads CASSFSAGGSMNTEAFF. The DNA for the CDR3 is TGCGCCAGCAGCTTTTCGGCCGGGGGATCGATGAACACTGAAGCTTTCTTT.

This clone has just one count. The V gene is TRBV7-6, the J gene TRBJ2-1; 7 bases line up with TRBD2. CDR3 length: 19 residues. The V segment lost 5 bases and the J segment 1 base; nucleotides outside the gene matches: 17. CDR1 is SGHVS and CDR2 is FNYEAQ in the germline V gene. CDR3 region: CASSPTPKAGRVSYNEQFF. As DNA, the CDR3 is TGTGCCAGCAGCCCAACCCCCAAAGCGGGGCGAGTTTCCTACAATGAGCAGTTCTTC.